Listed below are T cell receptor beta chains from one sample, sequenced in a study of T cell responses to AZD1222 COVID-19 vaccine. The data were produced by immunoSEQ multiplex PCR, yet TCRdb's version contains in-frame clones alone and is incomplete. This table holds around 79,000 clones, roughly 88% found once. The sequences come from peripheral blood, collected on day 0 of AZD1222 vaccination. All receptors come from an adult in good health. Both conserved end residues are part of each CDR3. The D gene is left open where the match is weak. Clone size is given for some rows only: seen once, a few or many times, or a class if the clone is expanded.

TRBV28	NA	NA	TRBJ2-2	CASSLDGYTGELFF	TGTGCCAGCAGTTTAGACGGCTACACCGGGGAGCTGTTTTTT
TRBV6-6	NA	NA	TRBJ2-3	CASSYSPRVVGYF	TGTGCCAGCAGCTACTCCCCGCGGGTAGTAGGGTATTTT
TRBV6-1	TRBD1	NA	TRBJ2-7	CASSETGGYDEQYF	TGTGCCAGCAGTGAGACAGGGGGTTACGACGAGCAGTACTTC
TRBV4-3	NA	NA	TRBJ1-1	CASSQTGNTEAFF	TGCGCCAGCAGCCAAACCGGGAACACTGAAGCTTTCTTT
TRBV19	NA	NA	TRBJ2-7	CASSIRQGNSYEQYF	TGTGCCAGTAGTATAAGGCAAGGGAACTCCTACGAGCAGTACTTC
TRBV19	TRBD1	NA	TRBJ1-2	CASTLEGQGGFYGYTF	TGTGCCAGTACCCTCGAAGGACAGGGGGGTTTCTATGGCTACACCTTC
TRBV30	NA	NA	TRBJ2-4	CAWSVSVNIQYF	TGTGCCTGGAGTGTGTCCGTTAACATTCAGTACTTC
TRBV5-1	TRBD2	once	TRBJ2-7	CASSPTSGEYEQYF	TGCGCCAGCAGCCCAACTAGCGGGGAGTACGAGCAGTACTTC
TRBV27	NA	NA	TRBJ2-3	CASSRTGSTDTQYF	TGTGCCAGCAGTAGAACCGGCAGCACAGATACGCAGTATTTT
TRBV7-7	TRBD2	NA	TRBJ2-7	CASSPGLARTYEQYF	TGTGCCAGCAGCCCAGGACTAGCGCGCACCTACGAGCAGTACTTC
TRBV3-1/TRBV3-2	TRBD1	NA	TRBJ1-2	CASSHGQGAVGYTF	TGTGCCAGCAGCCATGGACAGGGGGCGGTTGGCTACACCTTC
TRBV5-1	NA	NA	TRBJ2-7	CASSWDTYEQYF	TGCGCCAGCAGCTGGGACACATACGAGCAGTACTTC
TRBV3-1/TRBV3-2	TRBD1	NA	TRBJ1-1	CASSRWTGGGMGTEAFF	TGTGCCAGCAGCCGGTGGACAGGGGGTGGAATGGGCACTGAAGCTTTCTTT
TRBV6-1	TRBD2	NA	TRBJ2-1	CASSEGGTNEQFF	TGTGCCAGCAGTGAGGGGGGGACCAATGAGCAGTTCTTC
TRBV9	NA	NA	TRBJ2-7	CASSVDGRAYEQYF	TGTGCCAGCAGCGTAGACGGCAGGGCCTACGAGCAGTACTTC
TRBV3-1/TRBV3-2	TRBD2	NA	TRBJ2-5	CASSPSDSGSQETQYF	TGTGCCAGCAGCCCGTCGGATAGCGGGTCACAAGAGACCCAGTACTTC
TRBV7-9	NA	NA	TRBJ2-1	CASSLSDGSYNEQFF	TGTGCCAGCAGCTTATCGGACGGCTCCTACAATGAGCAGTTCTTC
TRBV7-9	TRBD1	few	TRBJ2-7	CASSARDRAYEQYF	TGTGCCAGCAGCGCCCGGGACAGGGCCTACGAGCAGTACTTC
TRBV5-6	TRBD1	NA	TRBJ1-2	CASTDTGTGLFSF	TGTGCCAGCACCGACACCGGGACAGGTCTTTTCTCCTTC
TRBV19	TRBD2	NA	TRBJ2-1	CASSIQGLASYNEQFF	TGTGCCAGTAGTATACAGGGACTAGCATCCTACAATGAGCAGTTCTTC
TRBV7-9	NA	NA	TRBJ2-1	CASSTGTEGYNEQFF	TGTGCCAGCAGCACCGGGACCGAGGGCTACAATGAGCAGTTCTTC
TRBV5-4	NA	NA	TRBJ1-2	CASSLGGSGYGYTF	TGTGCCAGCAGCTTGGGCGGTAGTGGCTATGGCTACACCTTC
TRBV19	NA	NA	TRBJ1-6	CASSIVGPSPGSLHF	TGTGCCAGTAGTATTGTAGGCCCATCCCCGGGATCCCTCCACTTT
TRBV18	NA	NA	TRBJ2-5	CASSPVAGPQETQYF	TGTGCCAGCTCACCAGTGGCAGGGCCACAAGAGACCCAGTACTTC
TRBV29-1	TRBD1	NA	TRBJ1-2	CSVGGLVHGYTF	TGCAGCGTAGGGGGCCTAGTCCATGGCTACACCTTC
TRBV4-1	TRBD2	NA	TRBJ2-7	CASSPLAGGYEQYF	TGCGCCAGCAGCCCCCTAGCGGGAGGCTACGAGCAGTACTTC
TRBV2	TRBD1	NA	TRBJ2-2	CASIRIQGADTGELFF	TGTGCCAGCATTAGAATTCAGGGGGCGGACACCGGGGAGCTGTTTTTT
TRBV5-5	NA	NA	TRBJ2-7	CASSLVPLSPYEQYF	TGTGCCAGCAGCTTGGTCCCCCTATCTCCCTACGAGCAGTACTTC
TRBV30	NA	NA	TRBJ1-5	CAWNRAGLSSPQHF	TGTGCCTGGAACCGGGCGGGACTCTCTTCGCCCCAGCATTTT
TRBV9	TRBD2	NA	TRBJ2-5	CASSTRGGPVETQYF	TGTGCCAGCAGCACCCGGGGGGGGCCGGTAGAGACCCAGTACTTC
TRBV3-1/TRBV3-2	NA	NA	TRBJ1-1	CASSQEGTEAFF	TGTGCCAGCAGCCAAGAAGGGACTGAAGCTTTCTTT
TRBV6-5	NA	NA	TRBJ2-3	CASSYATGWTQYF	TGTGCCAGCAGTTACGCGACAGGATGGACGCAGTATTTT
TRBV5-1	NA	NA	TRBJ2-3	CASSLGGYTDTQYF	TGCGCCAGCAGCTTGGGAGGGTACACAGATACGCAGTATTTT
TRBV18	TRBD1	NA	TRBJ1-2	CASSSRTGTSGYTF	TGTGCCAGCTCATCTCGGACAGGGACCTCTGGCTACACCTTC
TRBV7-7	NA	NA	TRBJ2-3	CASSLGGPRATDTQYF	TGTGCTAGCAGCTTAGGCGGGCCCAGGGCCACAGATACGCAGTATTTT
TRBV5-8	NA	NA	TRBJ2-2	CASSLGQPNTGELFF	TGTGCCAGCAGCTTGGGACAACCAAACACCGGGGAGCTGTTTTTT
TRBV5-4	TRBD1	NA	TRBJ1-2	CASSSGQGPSSYGYTF	TGTGCCAGCAGCTCCGGACAGGGGCCCTCTTCGTATGGCTACACCTTC